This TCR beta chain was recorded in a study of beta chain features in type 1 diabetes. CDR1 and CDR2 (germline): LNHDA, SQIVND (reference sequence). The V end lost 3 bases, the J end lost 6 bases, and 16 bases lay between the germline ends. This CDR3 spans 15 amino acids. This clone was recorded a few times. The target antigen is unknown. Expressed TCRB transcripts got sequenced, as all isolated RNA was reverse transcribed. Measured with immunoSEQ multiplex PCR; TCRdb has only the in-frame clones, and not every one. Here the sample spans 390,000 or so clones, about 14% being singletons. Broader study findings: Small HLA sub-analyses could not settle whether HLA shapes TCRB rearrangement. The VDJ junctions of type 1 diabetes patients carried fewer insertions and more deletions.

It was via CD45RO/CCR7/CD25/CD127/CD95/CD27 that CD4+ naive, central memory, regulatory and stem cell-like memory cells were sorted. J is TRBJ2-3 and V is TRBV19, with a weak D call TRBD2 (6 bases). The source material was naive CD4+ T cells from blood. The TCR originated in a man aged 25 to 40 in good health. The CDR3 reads CASSILAGIGDTQYF. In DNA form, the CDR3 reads TGTGCCAGTAGTATTTTGGCGGGAATTGGGGATACGCAGTATTTT.